The next 18 T cell receptor beta chains were all read from a single sample in a study of blood T cell repertoires in COVID-19. Data came from immunoSEQ multiplex PCR; TCRdb stores just in-frame clones and leaves some out. The sample comprises over 85,000 clones, around 87% of which are singletons, and roughly 5% rests with the top ten. The source material was peripheral blood. These receptors originate from a woman over 75 with acute or convalescent COVID-19.

This sequence joins TRBV5-6 and TRBJ1-6; TRBD1 might be the D (6 bases). The length of the CDR3 is 14 residues. The ends were cut back, 4 bases at V and 12 bases at J, with 17 bases in the middle. Germline V gene data show CDR1 as SGHDT and CDR2 as YYEEEE. The CDR3 loop is CASSQSGTPKPLHF. As DNA, the CDR3 is TGTGCCAGCAGCCAGTCCGGGACACCTAAACCCCTCCACTTT.

The V call is TRBV29-1, the J call TRBJ2-5, with 7 positions matching TRBD1. Trimming cost V 2 bases and J 2 bases; bases outside gene matches: 8. Germline V CDR1 and CDR2: SQVTM, ANQGSEA. This CDR3 is built from 15 residues. Here the CDR3 reads CSVESPTGNQETQYF. In DNA, the CDR3 is TGCAGCGTTGAATCCCCGACAGGGAATCAAGAGACCCAGTACTTC.

The chain carries TRBV3-1 (or the pseudogene TRBV3-2) and TRBJ2-1; 12 bases are a match to TRBD1. The V segment lost 4 bases and the J segment 8 bases; nucleotides outside the gene matches: 6. This CDR3 contains 15 residues. Germline V gene data show CDR1 as LGHDT and CDR2 as YNNKEL (reference sequence). The CDR3 reads CASSPRDRGPDEQFF. CDR3 nucleotides: TGTGCCAGCAGCCCCCGGGACAGGGGGCCCGATGAGCAGTTCTTC.

This sequence joins TRBV14 and TRBJ1-1; D gene ambiguous. The germline gives CDR1 SGHDN, CDR2 FVKESK. Trimming removed 2 bases at V and 6 bases at J, with 13 bases between. The CDR3 covers 14 residues. Here the CDR3 reads CASSQNVLRPEAFF. As DNA, the CDR3 is TGTGCCAGCAGCCAAAACGTCCTACGCCCTGAAGCTTTCTTT.

The chain is built from TRBV20-1 and TRBJ2-1; 9 nucleotides line up with TRBD2. V lost 3 bases and J lost 9; bases outside the gene matches: 12. Germline lookup yields CDR1 DFQATT and CDR2 SNEGSKA (reference sequence). The CDR3 runs 15 residues. The CDR3 here is CSASGSSGRESEQFF. Here the CDR3 DNA reads TGCAGTGCTAGTGGTAGTAGCGGGAGAGAGAGTGAGCAGTTCTTC.

In nucleotides, the CDR3 is TGTGCCAGCAGTGGCGGGGGGTTCCAGTTCTTC. Translation gives CASSGGGFQFF. The chain employs TRBV2 and TRBJ2-1; TRBD2 matches 8 bases. J gave up 13 bases and V 4 bases, and 3 bases lay outside the gene matches. This CDR3 is 11 amino acids long. Looked up from germline, CDR1 is SNHLY and CDR2 is FYNNEI.

The J gene is TRBJ1-3, the V gene TRBV27; a possible D gene is TRBD1 (5 bases). Germline V lookup: CDR1 MNHEY, CDR2 SMNVEV (reference sequence). The CDR3 is 16 amino acids. Between the trimmed V and J ends, which lost 2 bases and 0 bases, there was a span of 11 bases. Written as DNA, the CDR3 is TGTGCCAGCAGTTTACGGGGGAGGACCTCTGGAAACACCATATATTTT. The encoded protein is CASSLRGRTSGNTIYF.

The rearrangement uses TRBV9 and TRBJ2-1; 9 bases fit TRBD2. Germline V gene lookup returns CDR1 SGDLS and CDR2 YYNGEE. The CDR3 extends over 16 amino acids. The junction had 3 bases not matched to a gene; V was cut back by 0 bases and J by 2 bases. CDR3 residues: CASSVGAGGTYNEQFF. The CDR3, as DNA: TGTGCCAGCAGCGTAGGAGCGGGGGGAACCTACAATGAGCAGTTCTTC.

The chain links TRBV18 to TRBJ1-5; D unclear. Trimming pared 5 bases from V and 3 bases from J, leaving 11 bases between. The CDR3 is 14 amino acids. Germline V gene data show CDR1 as KGHSH and CDR2 as LQKENI. The CDR3: CASSAGVNNQPQHF. In DNA, the CDR3 is TGTGCCAGCTCAGCAGGTGTCAACAATCAGCCCCAGCATTTT.

The chain links TRBV7-2 to TRBJ2-7; D is possibly TRBD2 (6 bases). Trimming removed 5 bases at V and 4 bases at J, with 15 bases between. This CDR3 has 14 amino acids. The V gene's germline CDR1 is SGHTA and CDR2 FQGNSA. The CDR3 nucleotides are TGTGCCAGCAGCAGGGGCTGGGGGAGGTACGAGCAGTACTTC. Protein: CASSRGWGRYEQYF.

This chain links TRBV6-2 or TRBV6-3 with TRBJ1-1; D is perhaps TRBD1 (5 bases). The germline CDR1 and CDR2 sequences are MNHEY and SVGEGT. The V and J ends lost 4 bases and 2 bases respectively, with 11 bases between them. This CDR3 has 14 residues. CDR3 in DNA: TGTGCCAGCAGTTCCTGGGGCACTAACACTGAAGCTTTCTTT. Protein product: CASSSWGTNTEAFF.

The chain joins TRBV14 to TRBJ1-6; 7 positions match TRBD1. Germline CDR1 is SGHDN and CDR2 is FVKESK. This CDR3 contains 15 residues. J gave up 6 bases and V 4 bases, and 6 bases lay outside the gene matches. CDR3 in amino acids: CASSLTGTANSPLHF. CDR3 DNA: TGTGCCAGCAGCCTTACCGGGACAGCTAATTCACCCCTCCACTTT.

The chain links TRBV29-1 to TRBJ2-1, with 13 bases matching TRBD2. The germline V gene encodes CDR1 SQVTM and CDR2 ANQGSEA. This CDR3 contains 15 residues. With 4 bases clipped from V and 7 bases from J, the junction kept 7 bases outside the gene matches. CDR3 amino acids: CSVARTSGRRNEQFF. CDR3 coding DNA: TGCAGCGTTGCCCGGACTAGCGGGAGACGTAATGAGCAGTTCTTC.

This clone was observed a handful of times. This chain joins TRBV19 and TRBJ2-1; 15 bases are shared with TRBD2. V lost 6 bases and J lost 7; bases outside the gene matches: 16. Germline CDR1 and CDR2: LNHDA and SQIVND (reference sequence). The CDR3 runs 19 residues. The CDR3 sequence: CASRKLAPGLAGGLNEQFF. For the CDR3, the DNA is TGTGCCAGTAGAAAACTGGCCCCCGGACTAGCGGGAGGGCTGAATGAGCAGTTCTTC.

This clone was picked up a small number of times. The gene calls are TRBV5-4 and TRBJ2-1; 8 bases fit TRBD1. V shed 4 bases, J shed 9 bases, and the junction held 12 bases outside the gene matches. The CDR3 is 15 residues long. Germline loops: CDR1 SGHNT, CDR2 YYREEE (reference sequence). DNA of the CDR3: TGTGCCAGCAGCATTAAAGGGACAGGACGGAGTGAGCAGTTCTTC. It specifies CASSIKGTGRSEQFF.

This rearrangement joins TRBV7-9 to TRBJ2-3; 11 bases map to TRBD2. CDR1 is SEHNR, CDR2 FQNEAQ, per germline (reference sequence). The CDR3 totals 19 residues. V lost 3 bases and J lost 1; bases outside the gene matches: 12. CDR3 sequence: CASSFPVAGGPSRTDTQYF. CDR3 nucleotide sequence: TGTGCCAGCAGCTTCCCCGTAGCGGGGGGGCCCTCTCGCACAGATACGCAGTATTTT.

The rearrangement uses TRBV7-9 and TRBJ1-5; D ambiguous. CDR1 and CDR2 (germline): SEHNR, FQNEAQ (reference sequence). The CDR3 has 14 residues. Trimming shortened V by 2 bases and J by 2 bases, and 7 bases separated the two germline ends. Written as DNA, the CDR3 is TGTGCCAGCAGCTTAAACGGGGGCAATCAGCCCCAGCATTTT. Translated: CASSLNGGNQPQHF. The full variable domain, its missing parts supplied by reference TRBV7-9 and TRBJ1-5, is DTGVSQNPRHKITKRGQNVTFRCDPISEHNRLYWYRQTLGQGPEFLTYFQNEAQLEKSRLLSDRFSAERPKGSFSTLEIQRTEQGDSAMYLCASSLNGGNQPQHFGDGTRLSIL.

The rearrangement joins TRBV30 to TRBJ1-1; D may be TRBD1 (5 bases). The CDR3 is made up of 10 amino acids. Trimming stripped 7 bases from V and 8 bases from J, with 11 bases between. Germline V gene data show CDR1 as GTSNPN and CDR2 as SVGIG (reference sequence). The CDR3 DNA reads TGTGCCTCCGAAAAGGGGGAAGCTTTCTTT. It codes for CASEKGEAFF.